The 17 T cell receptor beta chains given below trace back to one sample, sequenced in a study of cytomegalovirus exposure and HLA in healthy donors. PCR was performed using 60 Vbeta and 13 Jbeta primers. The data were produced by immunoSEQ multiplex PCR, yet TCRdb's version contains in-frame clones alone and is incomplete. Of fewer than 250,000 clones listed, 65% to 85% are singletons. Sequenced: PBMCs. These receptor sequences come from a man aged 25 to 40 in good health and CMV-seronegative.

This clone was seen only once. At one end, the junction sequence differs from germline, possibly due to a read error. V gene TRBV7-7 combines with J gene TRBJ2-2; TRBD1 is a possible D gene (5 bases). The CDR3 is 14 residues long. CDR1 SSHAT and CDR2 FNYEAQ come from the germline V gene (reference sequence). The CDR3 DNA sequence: TGTGCTAGCAGCTTGCAGGGTTCGGGCGGGGAGCTGTTTTTT. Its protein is CASSLQGSGGELFF.

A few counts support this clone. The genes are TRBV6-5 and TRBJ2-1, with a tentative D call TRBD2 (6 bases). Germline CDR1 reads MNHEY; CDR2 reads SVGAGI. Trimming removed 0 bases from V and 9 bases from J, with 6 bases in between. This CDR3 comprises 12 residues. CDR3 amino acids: CASSYSEGEQFF. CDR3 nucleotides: TGTGCCAGCAGTTACTCGGAGGGTGAGCAGTTCTTC.

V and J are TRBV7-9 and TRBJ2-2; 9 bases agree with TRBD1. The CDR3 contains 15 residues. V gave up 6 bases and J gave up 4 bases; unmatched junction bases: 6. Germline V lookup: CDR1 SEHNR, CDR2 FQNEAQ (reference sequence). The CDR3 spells CASSFRTGATGELFF. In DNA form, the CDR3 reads TGTGCCAGCAGTTTTAGGACAGGGGCCACCGGGGAGCTGTTTTTT.

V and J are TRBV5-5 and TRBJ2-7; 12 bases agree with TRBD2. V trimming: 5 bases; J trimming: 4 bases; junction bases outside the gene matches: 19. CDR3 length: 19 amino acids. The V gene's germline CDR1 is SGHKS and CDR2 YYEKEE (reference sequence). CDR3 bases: TGTGCCAGCAGTCCGAGACTAGCGGGGGCGACCACGACGGCATACGAGCAGTACTTC. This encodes CASSPRLAGATTTAYEQYF.

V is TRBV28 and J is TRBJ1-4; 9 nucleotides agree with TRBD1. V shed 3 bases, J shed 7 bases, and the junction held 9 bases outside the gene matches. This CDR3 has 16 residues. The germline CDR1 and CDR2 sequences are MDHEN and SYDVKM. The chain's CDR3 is CASSLVLGTGPEKLFF. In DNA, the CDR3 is TGTGCCAGCAGTTTGGTCCTCGGGACAGGGCCTGAAAAACTGTTTTTT. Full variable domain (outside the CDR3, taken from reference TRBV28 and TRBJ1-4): DVKVTQSSRYLVKRTGEKVFLECVQDMDHENMFWYRQDPGLGLRLIYFSYDVKMKEKGDIPEGYSVSREKKERFSLILESASTNQTSMYLCASSLVLGTGPEKLFFGSGTQLSVL.

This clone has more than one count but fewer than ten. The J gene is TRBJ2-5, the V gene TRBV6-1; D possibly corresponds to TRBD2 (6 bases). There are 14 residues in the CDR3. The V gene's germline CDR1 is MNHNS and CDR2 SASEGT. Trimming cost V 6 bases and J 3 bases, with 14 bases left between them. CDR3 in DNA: TGTGCCAGCAGCGAGCTCCGGACTAAAGAGACCCAGTACTTC. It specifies CASSELRTKETQYF.

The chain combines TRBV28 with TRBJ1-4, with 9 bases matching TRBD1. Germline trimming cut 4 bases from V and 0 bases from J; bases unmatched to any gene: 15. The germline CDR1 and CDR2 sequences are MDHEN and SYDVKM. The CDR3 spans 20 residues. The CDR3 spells CASSSKVWDREKATNEKLFF. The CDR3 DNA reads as TGTGCCAGCAGTTCAAAGGTCTGGGACAGGGAAAAGGCAACTAATGAAAAACTGTTTTTT.

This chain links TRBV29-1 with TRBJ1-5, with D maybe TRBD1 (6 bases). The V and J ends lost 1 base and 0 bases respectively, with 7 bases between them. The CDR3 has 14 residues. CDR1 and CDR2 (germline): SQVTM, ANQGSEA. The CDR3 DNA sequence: TGCAGCGTTGAAGGGACAGTTAGCAATCAGCCCCAGCATTTT. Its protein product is CSVEGTVSNQPQHF.

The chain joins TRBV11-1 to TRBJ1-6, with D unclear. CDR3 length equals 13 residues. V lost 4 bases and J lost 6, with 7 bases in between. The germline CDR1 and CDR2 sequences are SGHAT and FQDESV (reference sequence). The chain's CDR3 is CASSSDINSPLHF. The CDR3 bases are TGTGCCAGCAGCTCCGACATTAATTCACCCCTCCACTTT.

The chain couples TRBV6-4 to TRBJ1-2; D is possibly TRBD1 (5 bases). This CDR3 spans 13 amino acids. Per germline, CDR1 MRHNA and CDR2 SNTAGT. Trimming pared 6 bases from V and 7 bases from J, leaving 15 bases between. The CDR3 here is CASRDKWGFGYTF. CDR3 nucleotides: TGTGCCAGCAGGGACAAGTGGGGCTTTGGCTACACCTTC.

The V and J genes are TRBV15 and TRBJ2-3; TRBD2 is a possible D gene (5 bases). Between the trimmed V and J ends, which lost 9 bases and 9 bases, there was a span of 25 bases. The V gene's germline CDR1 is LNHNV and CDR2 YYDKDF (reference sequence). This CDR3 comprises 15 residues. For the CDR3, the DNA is TGTGCCACAACCGGGGTATACGGGGAGCCGTGGACGCAGTATTTT. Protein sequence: CATTGVYGEPWTQYF.

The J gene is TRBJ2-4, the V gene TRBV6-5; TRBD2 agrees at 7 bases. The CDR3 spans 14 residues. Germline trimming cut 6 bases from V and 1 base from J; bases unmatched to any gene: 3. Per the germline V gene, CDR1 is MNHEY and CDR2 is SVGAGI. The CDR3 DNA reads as TGTGCCAGCAGGGAGGGAGGGGCCAAAAACATTCAGTACTTC. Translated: CASREGGAKNIQYF.

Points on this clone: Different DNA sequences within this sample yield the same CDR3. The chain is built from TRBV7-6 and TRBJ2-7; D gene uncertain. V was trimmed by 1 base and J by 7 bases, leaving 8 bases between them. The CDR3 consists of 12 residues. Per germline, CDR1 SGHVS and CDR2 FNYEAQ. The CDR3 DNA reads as TGTGCCAGCAGCTTAGATGGCAGTGAGCAGTACTTC. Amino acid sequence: CASSLDGSEQYF.

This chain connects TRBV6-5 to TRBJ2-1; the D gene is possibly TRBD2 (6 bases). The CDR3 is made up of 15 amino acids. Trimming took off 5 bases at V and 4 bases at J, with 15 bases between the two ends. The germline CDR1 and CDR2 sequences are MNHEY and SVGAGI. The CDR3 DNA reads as TGTGCCAGCAGTGGACTCTTCGGAGGGTACAATGAGCAGTTCTTC. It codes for CASSGLFGGYNEQFF.

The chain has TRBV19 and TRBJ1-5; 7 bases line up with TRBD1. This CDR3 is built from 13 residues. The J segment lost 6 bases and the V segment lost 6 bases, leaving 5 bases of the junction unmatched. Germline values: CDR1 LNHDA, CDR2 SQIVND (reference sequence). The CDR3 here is CASSPTGTQPQHF. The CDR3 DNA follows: TGTGCCAGTAGCCCGACAGGGACTCAGCCCCAGCATTTT.

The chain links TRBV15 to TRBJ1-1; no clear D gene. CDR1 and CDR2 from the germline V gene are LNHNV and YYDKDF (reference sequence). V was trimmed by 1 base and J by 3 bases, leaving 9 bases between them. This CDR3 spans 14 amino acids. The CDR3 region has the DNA TGTGCCACCAGCAGAGCAAACAGAGACACTGAAGCTTTCTTT. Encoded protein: CATSRANRDTEAFF. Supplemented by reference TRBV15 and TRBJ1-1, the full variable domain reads DAMVIQNPRYQVTQFGKPVTLSCSQTLNHNVMYWYQQKSSQAPKLLFHYYDKDFNNEADTPDNFQSRRPNTSFCFLDIRSPGLGDTAMYLCATSRANRDTEAFFGQGTRLTVV.

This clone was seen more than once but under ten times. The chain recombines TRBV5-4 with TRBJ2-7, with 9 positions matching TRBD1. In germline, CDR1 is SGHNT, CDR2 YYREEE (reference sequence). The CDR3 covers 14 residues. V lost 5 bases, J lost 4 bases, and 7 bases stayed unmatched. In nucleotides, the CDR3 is TGTGCCAGCAGACCGGGACAGGGCCCTTACGAGCAGTACTTC. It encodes CASRPGQGPYEQYF.